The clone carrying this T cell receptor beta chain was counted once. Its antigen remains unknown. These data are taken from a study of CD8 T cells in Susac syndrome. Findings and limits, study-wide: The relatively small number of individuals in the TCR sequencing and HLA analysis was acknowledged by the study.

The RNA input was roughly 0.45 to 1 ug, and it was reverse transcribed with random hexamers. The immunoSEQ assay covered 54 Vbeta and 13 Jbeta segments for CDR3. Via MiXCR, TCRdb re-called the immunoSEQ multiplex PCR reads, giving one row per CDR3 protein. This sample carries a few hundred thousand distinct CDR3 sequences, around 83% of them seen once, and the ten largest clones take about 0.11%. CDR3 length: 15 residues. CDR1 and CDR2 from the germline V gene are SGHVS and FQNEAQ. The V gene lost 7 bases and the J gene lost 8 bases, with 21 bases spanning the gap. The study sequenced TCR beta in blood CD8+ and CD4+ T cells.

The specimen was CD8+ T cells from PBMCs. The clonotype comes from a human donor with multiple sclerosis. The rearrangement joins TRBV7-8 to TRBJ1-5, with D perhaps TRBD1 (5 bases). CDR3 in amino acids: CASNNREGPREPQHF. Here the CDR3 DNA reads TGTGCCAGCAACAACCGAGAGGGGCCTCGGGAGCCCCAGCATTTT. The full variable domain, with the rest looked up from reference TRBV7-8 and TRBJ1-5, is GAGVSQSPRYKVAKRGQDVALRCDPISGHVSLFWYQQALGQGPEFLTYFQNEAQLDKSGLPSDRFFAERPEGSVSTLKIQRTQQEDSAVYLCASNNREGPREPQHFGDGTRLSIL.